This is a list of T cell receptor beta chains from one sample in a study of response to subunit inactivated influenza vaccine. MiXCR, run by TCRdb on the RT-PCR reads, gives a single entry per CDR3 protein. This sample has 540,000 or so distinct CDR3 sequences, with around 13% found just once. The sequencing here drew on PBMCs from blood, taken roughly 46 days after vaccination. These receptors were collected from a man over 45 who received an inactivated influenza vaccine. Each CDR3 is given with its conserved first and last residue. A D gene is named only where the DNA matches it firmly. The size entry is marked missing in some rows and otherwise reads once, few, many or a size class.

d_call	v_call	j_call	cdr3_length	clone_size	cdr3_aa
.	TRBV6-5	TRBJ1-2	12	.	CASSYSGHGYTF
TRBD2	TRBV29-1	TRBJ2-1	19	.	CSVEEGTSGILPNIEEQFF
TRBD2	TRBV12-3/TRBV12-4	TRBJ2-1	15	many	CASSPPGLAGERQFF
.	TRBV4-3	TRBJ2-7	14	once	CASSQDNGPYEQYF
.	TRBV7-2	TRBJ1-4	13	few	CASSLGSQEKLFF
.	TRBV18	TRBJ2-1	15	many	CASSPGTDGGNEQFF
.	TRBV10-2	TRBJ2-7	11	.	CASRMIGEQYF
.	TRBV20-1	TRBJ2-4	17	few	CSAELYRVSGVKNIQYF
.	TRBV12-3/TRBV12-4	TRBJ1-5	13	many	CASSWTDNQPQHF
TRBD1	TRBV20-1	TRBJ2-3	14	.	CSASDRVGTDTQYF
.	TRBV7-9	TRBJ2-5	14	.	CASSQAGGQETQYF
.	TRBV3-1	TRBJ1-6	13	few	CASSQEGNSPLHF
TRBD1	TRBV7-2	TRBJ2-7	16	.	CASSLVGRGSAYEQYF
.	TRBV28	TRBJ2-5	15	.	CASSAGGGGRETQYF
TRBD2	TRBV7-2	TRBJ2-1	17	few	CASSLVAGGLSYNEQFF
TRBD1	TRBV6-5	TRBJ1-3	16	few	CASSFTSTGAGNTIYF
TRBD2	TRBV20-1	TRBJ2-5	15	few	CSASSLAGAQETQYF
TRBD1	TRBV5-1	TRBJ2-7	16	many	CASSTVSGQRAYEQYF
.	TRBV7-2	TRBJ2-1	16	.	CASSLNWRNSYNEQFF
TRBD2	TRBV28	TRBJ2-5	15	few	CASTSGGLYQETQYF
.	TRBV6-1	TRBJ2-1	16	few	CASLKRGTESYNEQFF
TRBD2	TRBV20-1	TRBJ2-3	16	.	CSARVGTSGYTDTQYF
.	TRBV12-3/TRBV12-4	TRBJ2-2	18	.	CALCLGPSRPYHTGELFF
.	TRBV7-9	TRBJ1-1	13	few	CASSLMTGGEAFF
.	TRBV15	TRBJ2-1	14	.	CATSRASTTNEQFF
TRBD1	TRBV20-1	TRBJ2-1	14	few	CSARDPDRVSEQFF
.	TRBV10-3	TRBJ1-2	14	few	CAISAEGRDYGYTF
TRBD1	TRBV24-1	TRBJ1-3	18	many	CATSDPRQGPSSGNTIYF
.	TRBV10-3	TRBJ2-5	15	.	CASQTGSPLQETQYF
.	TRBV7-8	TRBJ1-1	13	.	CASSSREDTEAFF
TRBD2	TRBV27	TRBJ2-7	13	few	CASRGRHSYEQYF
.	TRBV20-1	TRBJ2-3	18	.	CSAIAIGVRTLGADTQYF